A single sample gave rise to the 13 T cell receptor beta chains below, sequenced in a study of CD8 T cell repertoires and HIV-1 epitope variants. The table came from immunoSEQ multiplex PCR; TCRdb's copy has only in-frame clones and leaves some out. The sample holds several thousand clones, 67% seen once. For these receptors, no antigen is known. Input material: cultured CD8+ T cells derived from PBMCs. Receptor source: a male donor with HIV.

The chain recombines TRBV7-6 with TRBJ2-7; the D is unclear. This CDR3 spans 14 amino acids. Looked up from germline, CDR1 is SGHVS and CDR2 is FNYEAQ. Trimming pared 1 base from V and 4 bases from J, leaving 11 bases between. Written as DNA, the CDR3 is TGTGCCAGCAGCTTAGAAGGGTTGACTTACGAGCAGTACTTC. Residues: CASSLEGLTYEQYF.

The chain links TRBV15 to TRBJ2-1, with D maybe TRBD1 (5 bases). Trimming left V 1 base short and J 0 bases short, with 7 bases between. CDR1 is LNHNV and CDR2 is YYDKDF in the germline V gene (reference sequence). The CDR3 loop spans 15 amino acids. The CDR3 DNA reads as TGTGCCACCAGCAGAGTCGACAGCTCCTACAATGAGCAGTTCTTC. Translated: CATSRVDSSYNEQFF. Supplemented by reference TRBV15 and TRBJ2-1, the full variable domain reads DAMVIQNPRYQVTQFGKPVTLSCSQTLNHNVMYWYQQKSSQAPKLLFHYYDKDFNNEADTPDNFQSRRPNTSFCFLDIRSPGLGDTAMYLCATSRVDSSYNEQFFGPGTRLTVL.

This sequence joins TRBV6-4 and TRBJ2-2, with 8 bases that match TRBD2. V was pared by 2 bases and J by 3 bases, with 2 bases of the junction left unmatched. The germline V gene encodes CDR1 MRHNA and CDR2 SNTAGT. CDR3 length: 15 amino acids. The CDR3 nucleotides read TGTGCCAGCAGTGACGGACTAGCCCACACCGGGGAGCTGTTTTTT. It encodes CASSDGLAHTGELFF.

The chain uses TRBV27 and TRBJ2-7; 7 bases line up with TRBD2. Germline values: CDR1 MNHEY, CDR2 SMNVEV (reference sequence). V shed 5 bases and J 0 bases; nucleotides not matched to a gene: 4. This CDR3 contains 14 residues. Here the CDR3 reads CASSERGYSYEQYF. CDR3 in DNA: TGTGCCAGCAGTGAGCGGGGATACTCCTACGAGCAGTACTTC.

This clone has more than one count but fewer than ten. The chain is built from TRBV7-9 and TRBJ2-7, with 9 bases aligning to TRBD1. Germline CDR1 reads SEHNR; CDR2 reads FQNEAQ (reference sequence). V lost 1 base, J lost 3 bases, and 4 bases stayed unmatched. CDR3 length equals 15 residues. The CDR3 sequence: CASSLVPDRGYEQYF. The CDR3 DNA sequence: TGTGCCAGCAGCTTAGTCCCGGACAGGGGCTACGAGCAGTACTTC.

This chain connects TRBV19 to TRBJ1-1; TRBD1 might be the D (5 bases). V lost 8 bases and J 8 bases, leaving 18 bases between the germline ends. The CDR3 extends over 13 amino acids. Looked up from germline, CDR1 is LNHDA and CDR2 is SQIVND (reference sequence). The CDR3 is CASSMMAGTEAFF. In nucleotides, the CDR3 is TGTGCCAGTTCCATGATGGCTGGGACCGAAGCTTTCTTT.

The chain carries TRBV6-5 and TRBJ1-2; 9 nucleotides align to TRBD1. The germline CDR1 and CDR2 sequences are MNHEY and SVGAGI. This CDR3 has 14 amino acids. Trimming cost V 0 bases and J 6 bases; bases outside gene matches: 2. CDR3 amino acids: CASSYSGQGDGYTF. In DNA form, the CDR3 reads TGTGCCAGCAGTTACTCGGGACAGGGAGATGGCTACACCTTC.

The chain carries TRBV2 and TRBJ2-7, with no clear D. Germline V lookup: CDR1 SNHLY, CDR2 FYNNEI. The CDR3 consists of 16 residues. Trimming shortened V by 6 bases and J by 6 bases, and 24 bases separated the two germline ends. The CDR3 bases are TGTGCCAGCAGCGGAGTGAAGATGTCCAGGTCTACCGAGCAGTACTTC. Amino acids: CASSGVKMSRSTEQYF.

The V call is TRBV7-6, the J call TRBJ2-2; TRBD2 might be the D (5 bases). The CDR3 has 14 residues. Between the trimmed V and J ends, which lost 5 bases and 4 bases, there was a span of 11 bases. From germline, CDR1 is SGHVS and CDR2 FNYEAQ. The chain's CDR3 is CASSGLSRTGELFF. The CDR3 bases are TGTGCCAGCAGCGGACTGTCCCGCACCGGGGAGCTGTTTTTT.

This clone was picked up a small number of times. The V call is TRBV19, the J call TRBJ1-5; D gene uncertain. Germline V lookup: CDR1 LNHDA, CDR2 SQIVND (reference sequence). The V and J ends lost 5 bases and 2 bases respectively, with 13 bases between them. There are 15 residues in the CDR3. The CDR3 nucleotides read TGTGCCAGTAGTGTCGGGGAATGGGGCAATCAGCCCCAGCATTTT. This translates into CASSVGEWGNQPQHF.

By sample fraction, this clone is medium-sized. The chain uses TRBV19 and TRBJ2-7; either TRBD1 or TRBD2 may supply D (6 bases each). The germline CDR1 and CDR2 sequences are LNHDA and SQIVND (reference sequence). This CDR3 is 14 amino acids long. The V gene lost 3 bases and the J gene lost 4 bases, with 13 bases spanning the gap. In nucleotides, the CDR3 is TGTGCCAGTAGTATCTCGTCGGGGGCTTACGAGCAGTACTTC. It is translated as CASSISSGAYEQYF.

This sequence joins TRBV7-9 and TRBJ2-5; TRBD2 matches 10 bases. The V segment lost 5 bases and the J segment 3 bases; nucleotides outside the gene matches: 3. This CDR3 has 14 amino acids. In germline, CDR1 is SEHNR, CDR2 FQNEAQ (reference sequence). The CDR3 reads CASSPAGGEETQYF. CDR3 in DNA: TGTGCCAGCAGCCCAGCGGGGGGGGAAGAGACCCAGTACTTC.

This chain joins TRBV7-9 and TRBJ1-2; tentative D call: TRBD1 (5 bases). Per the germline V gene, CDR1 is SEHNR and CDR2 is FQNEAQ (reference sequence). V lost 0 bases and J 2 bases, leaving 10 bases between the germline ends. The CDR3 has 15 amino acids. The CDR3 loop is CASSLALGTNYGYTF. The DNA of the CDR3 is TGTGCCAGCAGCTTAGCGTTAGGGACCAACTATGGCTACACCTTC.